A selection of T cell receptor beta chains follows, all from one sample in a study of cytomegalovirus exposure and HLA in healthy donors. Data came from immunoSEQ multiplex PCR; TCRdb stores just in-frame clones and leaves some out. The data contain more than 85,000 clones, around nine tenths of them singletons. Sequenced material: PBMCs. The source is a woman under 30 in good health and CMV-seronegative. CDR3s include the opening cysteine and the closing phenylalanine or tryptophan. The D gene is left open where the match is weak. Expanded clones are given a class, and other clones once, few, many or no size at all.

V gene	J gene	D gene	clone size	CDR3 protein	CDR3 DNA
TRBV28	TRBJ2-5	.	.	CASSEYQETQYF	TGTGCCAGTTCTGAGTACCAAGAGACCCAGTACTTC
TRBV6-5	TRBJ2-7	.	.	CASRGPGHYEQYF	TGTGCCAGCAGGGGACCGGGACACTACGAGCAGTACTTC
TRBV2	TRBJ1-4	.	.	CASSESYEKLFF	TGTGCCAGCAGTGAATCTTATGAAAAACTGTTTTTT
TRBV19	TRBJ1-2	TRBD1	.	CASTTLPGQGYGYTF	TGTGCCAGTACCACCCTTCCGGGACAGGGTTATGGCTACACCTTC
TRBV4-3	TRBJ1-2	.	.	CASSQERDLGGVGYTF	TGCGCCAGCAGCCAAGAAAGGGACCTCGGGGGGGTCGGCTACACCTTC
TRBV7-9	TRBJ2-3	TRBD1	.	CASSPRGRHPQYF	TGTGCCAGCAGCCCCAGGGGGCGTCACCCGCAGTATTTT
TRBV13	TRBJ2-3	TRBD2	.	CASSLEERGSTDTQYF	TGTGCCAGCAGCTTAGAAGAGCGGGGCAGCACAGATACGCAGTATTTT
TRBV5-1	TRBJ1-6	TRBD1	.	CASSYSGQVNSPLHF	TGCGCCAGCAGTTATTCGGGACAGGTTAATTCACCCCTCCACTTT
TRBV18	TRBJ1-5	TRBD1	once	CASSARDRDNQPQHF	TGTGCCAGCTCCGCCCGGGACAGGGACAATCAGCCCCAGCATTTT
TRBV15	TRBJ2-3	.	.	CATSGGKDTQYF	TGTGCCACCAGCGGGGGGAAAGATACGCAGTATTTT
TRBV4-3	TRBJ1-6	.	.	CASSQEYSDRTNSPLHF	TGCGCCAGCAGCCAAGAGTATTCGGACAGAACTAATTCACCCCTCCACTTT
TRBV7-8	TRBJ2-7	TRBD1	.	CASSLGQGNEQYF	TGTGCCAGCAGCCTCGGACAGGGAAACGAGCAGTACTTC
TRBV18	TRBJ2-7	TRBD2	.	CASRTSGRDGEYF	TGTGCCAGTCGGACTAGCGGGCGCGATGGCGAGTACTTC
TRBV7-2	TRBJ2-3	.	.	CASIRGRGVADTQYF	TGTGCCAGCATAAGGGGGAGGGGGGTCGCAGATACGCAGTATTTT
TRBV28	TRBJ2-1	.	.	CASSSAGEYNEQFF	TGTGCCAGCAGTAGTGCAGGGGAGTACAATGAGCAGTTCTTC
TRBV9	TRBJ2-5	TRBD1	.	CASSRGQGQETQYF	TGTGCCAGCAGCCGCGGACAGGGCCAAGAGACCCAGTACTTC
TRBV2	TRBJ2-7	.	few	CASSEALSGQYF	TGTGCCAGCAGTGAAGCGCTCAGCGGACAGTACTTC
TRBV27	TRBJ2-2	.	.	CASSLKKSAGRKSAGELFF	TGTGCCAGCAGTCTCAAAAAAAGTGCAGGAAGGAAATCCGCCGGGGAGCTGTTTTTT
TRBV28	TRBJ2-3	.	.	CASSGEATVDTQYF	TGTGCCAGCTCTGGGGAGGCCACGGTCGATACGCAGTATTTT
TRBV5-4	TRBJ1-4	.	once	CASSFEKGEKLFF	TGTGCCAGCAGCTTCGAGAAGGGGGAAAAACTGTTTTTT
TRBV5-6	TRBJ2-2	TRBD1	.	CASTHSGTGVTGELFF	TGTGCCAGCACCCACAGCGGGACAGGGGTTACCGGGGAGCTGTTTTTT
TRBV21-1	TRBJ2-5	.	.	CASRERDSIAKTQYF	TGTGCCAGCAGGGAACGGGACTCCATCGCGAAGACCCAGTACTTC
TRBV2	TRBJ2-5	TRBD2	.	CASSEAPSGRGSGETQYF	TGTGCCAGCAGTGAAGCGCCTAGCGGGAGGGGCTCGGGAGAGACCCAGTACTTC
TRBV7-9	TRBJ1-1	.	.	CASSPAQVEAFF	TGTGCCAGCAGCCCTGCCCAGGTGGAAGCTTTCTTT
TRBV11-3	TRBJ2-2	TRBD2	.	CASSRNRGGTIGELFF	TGTGCCAGCAGCCGAAATCGGGGGGGGACCATCGGGGAGCTGTTTTTT
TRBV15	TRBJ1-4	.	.	CATSRVGGSEKLFF	TGTGCCACCAGCAGAGTGGGCGGGAGTGAAAAACTGTTTTTT